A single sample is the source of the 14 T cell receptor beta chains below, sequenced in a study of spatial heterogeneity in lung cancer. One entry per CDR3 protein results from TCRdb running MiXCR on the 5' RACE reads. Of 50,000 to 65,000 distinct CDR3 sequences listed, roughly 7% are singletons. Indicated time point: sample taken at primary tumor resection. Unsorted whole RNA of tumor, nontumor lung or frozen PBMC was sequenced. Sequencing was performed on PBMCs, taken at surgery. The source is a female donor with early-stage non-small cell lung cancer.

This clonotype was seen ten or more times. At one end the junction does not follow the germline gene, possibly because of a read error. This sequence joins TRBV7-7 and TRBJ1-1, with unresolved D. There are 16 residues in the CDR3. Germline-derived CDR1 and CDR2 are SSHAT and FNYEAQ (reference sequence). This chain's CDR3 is CASSALGSGSGTEAFF. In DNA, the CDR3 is TGTGCTAGCAGCGCCCTGGGGTCGGGTTCCGGCACTGAAGCTTTCTTT. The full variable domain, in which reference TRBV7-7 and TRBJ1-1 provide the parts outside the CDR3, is GAGVSQSPRYKVTKRGQDVTLRCDPISSHATLYWYQQALGQGPEFLTYFNYEAQPDKSGLPSDRFSAERPEGSISTLTIQRTEQRDSAMYRCASSALGSGSGTEAFFGQGTRLTVV.

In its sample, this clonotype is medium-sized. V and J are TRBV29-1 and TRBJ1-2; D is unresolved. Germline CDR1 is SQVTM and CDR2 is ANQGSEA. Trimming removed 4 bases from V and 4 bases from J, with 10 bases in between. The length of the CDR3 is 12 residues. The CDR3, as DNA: TGCAGCGTTGGGGAAGCGAGCTATGGCTACACCTTC. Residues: CSVGEASYGYTF.

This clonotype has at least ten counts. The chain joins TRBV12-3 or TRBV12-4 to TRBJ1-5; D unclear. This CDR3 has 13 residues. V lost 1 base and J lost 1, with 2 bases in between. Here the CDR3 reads CASSLVSNQPQHF. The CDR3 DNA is TGTGCCAGCAGTTTAGTCAGCAATCAGCCCCAGCATTTT.

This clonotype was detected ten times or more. The CDR3 DNA follows: TGTGCCAGCAGCGTAGCGGGACAGGGGGCTGTATACGAGCAGTACTTC. Amino acids: CASSVAGQGAVYEQYF. The chain joins TRBV9 to TRBJ2-7; 12 bases are a match to TRBD1. V lost 0 bases to trimming and J lost 4 bases; unmatched junction nucleotides: 5. CDR1 and CDR2 from the germline V gene are SGDLS and YYNGEE. CDR3 length: 16 residues. Together with reference TRBV9 and TRBJ2-7, the CDR3 gives the full variable domain: DSGVTQTPKHLITATGQRVTLRCSPRSGDLSVYWYQQSLDQGLQFLIQYYNGEERAKGNILERFSAQQFPDLHSELNLSSLELGDSALYFCASSVAGQGAVYEQYFGPGTRLTVT.

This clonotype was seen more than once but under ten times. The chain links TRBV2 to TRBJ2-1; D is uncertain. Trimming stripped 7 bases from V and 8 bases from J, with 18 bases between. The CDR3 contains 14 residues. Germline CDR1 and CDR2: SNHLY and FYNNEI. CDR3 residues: CASTRSASYDEQFF. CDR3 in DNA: TGTGCCAGCACCAGGTCGGCTAGTTATGATGAGCAGTTCTTC.

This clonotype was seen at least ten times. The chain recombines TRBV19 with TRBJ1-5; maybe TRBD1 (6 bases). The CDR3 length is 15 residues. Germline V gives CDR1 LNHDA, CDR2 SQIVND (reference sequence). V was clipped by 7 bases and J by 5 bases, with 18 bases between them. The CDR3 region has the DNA TGTGCCAGTAAGGGGGATGGGGGGACCCATCAGCCCCAGCATTTT. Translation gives CASKGDGGTHQPQHF.

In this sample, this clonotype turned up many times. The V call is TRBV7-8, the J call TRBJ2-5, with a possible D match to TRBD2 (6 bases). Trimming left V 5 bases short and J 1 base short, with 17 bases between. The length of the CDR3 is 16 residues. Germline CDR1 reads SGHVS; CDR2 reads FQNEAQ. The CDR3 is CASSPEGRLVQETQYF. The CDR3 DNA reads TGTGCCAGCAGCCCGGAGGGGAGGTTGGTCCAAGAGACCCAGTACTTC.

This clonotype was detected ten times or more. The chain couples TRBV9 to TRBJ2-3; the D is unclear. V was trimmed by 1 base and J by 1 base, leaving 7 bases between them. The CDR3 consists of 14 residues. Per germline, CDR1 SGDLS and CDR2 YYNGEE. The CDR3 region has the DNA TGTGCCAGCAGCGTAAGGTTACGCACAGATACGCAGTATTTT. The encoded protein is CASSVRLRTDTQYF.

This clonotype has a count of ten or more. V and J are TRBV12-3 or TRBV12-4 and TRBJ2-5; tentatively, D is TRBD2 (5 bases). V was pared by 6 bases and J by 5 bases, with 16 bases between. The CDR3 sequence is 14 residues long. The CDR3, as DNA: TGTGCCAGCAGATACCGGGGTTCCCAGGAGACCCAGTACTTC. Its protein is CASRYRGSQETQYF.

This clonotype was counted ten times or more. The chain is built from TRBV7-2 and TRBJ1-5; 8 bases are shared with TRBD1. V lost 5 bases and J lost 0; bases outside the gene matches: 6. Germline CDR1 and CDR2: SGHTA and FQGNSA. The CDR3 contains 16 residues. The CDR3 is CASSPRTGHSNQPQHF. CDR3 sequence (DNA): TGTGCCAGCAGCCCCCGGACAGGGCATAGCAATCAGCCCCAGCATTTT.

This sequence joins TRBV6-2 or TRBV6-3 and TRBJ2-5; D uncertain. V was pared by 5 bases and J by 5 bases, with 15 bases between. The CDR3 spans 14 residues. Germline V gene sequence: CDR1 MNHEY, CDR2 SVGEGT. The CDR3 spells CASSAPPAWETQYF. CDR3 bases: TGTGCCAGCAGTGCCCCACCGGCATGGGAGACCCAGTACTTC.

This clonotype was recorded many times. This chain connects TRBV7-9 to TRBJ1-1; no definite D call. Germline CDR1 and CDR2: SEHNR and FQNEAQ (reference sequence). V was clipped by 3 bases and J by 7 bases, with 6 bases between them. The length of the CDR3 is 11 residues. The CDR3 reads CASSFGGEAFF. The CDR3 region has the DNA TGTGCCAGCAGCTTCGGCGGTGAAGCTTTCTTT. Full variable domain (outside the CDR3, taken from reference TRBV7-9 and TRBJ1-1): DTGVSQNPRHKITKRGQNVTFRCDPISEHNRLYWYRQTLGQGPEFLTYFQNEAQLEKSRLLSDRFSAERPKGSFSTLEIQRTEQGDSAMYLCASSFGGEAFFGQGTRLTVV.

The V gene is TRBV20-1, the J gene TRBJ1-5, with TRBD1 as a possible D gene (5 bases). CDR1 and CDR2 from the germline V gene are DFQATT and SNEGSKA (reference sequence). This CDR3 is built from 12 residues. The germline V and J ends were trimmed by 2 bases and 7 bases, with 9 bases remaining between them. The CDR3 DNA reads TGCAGTGCTAGACGGGGCGGGCAGCCCCAGCATTTT. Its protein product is CSARRGGQPQHF.

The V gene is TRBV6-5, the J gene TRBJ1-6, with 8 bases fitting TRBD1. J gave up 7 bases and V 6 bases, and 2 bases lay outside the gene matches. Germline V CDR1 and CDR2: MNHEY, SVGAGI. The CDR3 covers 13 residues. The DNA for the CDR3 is TGTGCCAGCAGCCGGACAGGGAATTCACCCCTCCACTTT. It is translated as CASSRTGNSPLHF.